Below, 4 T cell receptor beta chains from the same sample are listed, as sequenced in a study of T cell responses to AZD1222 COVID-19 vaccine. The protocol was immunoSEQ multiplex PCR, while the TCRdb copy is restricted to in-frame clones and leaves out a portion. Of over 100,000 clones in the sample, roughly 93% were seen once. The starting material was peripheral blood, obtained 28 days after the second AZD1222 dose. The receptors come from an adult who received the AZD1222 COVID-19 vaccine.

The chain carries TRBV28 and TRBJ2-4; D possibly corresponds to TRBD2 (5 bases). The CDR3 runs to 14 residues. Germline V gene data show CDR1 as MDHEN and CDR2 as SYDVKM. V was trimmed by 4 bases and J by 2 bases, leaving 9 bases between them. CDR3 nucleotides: TGTGCCAGCAGTTATCCCGGGACCAAAAACATTCAGTACTTC. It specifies CASSYPGTKNIQYF. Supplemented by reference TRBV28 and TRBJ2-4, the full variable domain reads DVKVTQSSRYLVKRTGEKVFLECVQDMDHENMFWYRQDPGLGLRLIYFSYDVKMKEKGDIPEGYSVSREKKERFSLILESASTNQTSMYLCASSYPGTKNIQYFGAGTRLSVL.

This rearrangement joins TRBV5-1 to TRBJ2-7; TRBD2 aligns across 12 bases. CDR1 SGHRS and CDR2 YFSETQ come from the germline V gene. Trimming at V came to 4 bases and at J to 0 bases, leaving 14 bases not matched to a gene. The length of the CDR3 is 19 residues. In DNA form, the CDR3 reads TGCGCCAGCAGCCCTCTGCTAGCGGGAGGGCCCTTTAGCTCCTACGAGCAGTACTTC. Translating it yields CASSPLLAGGPFSSYEQYF.

CDR3 in amino acids: CASSPTHGRDSTNEKLFF. CDR3 nucleotides: TGTGCCAGCAGCCCTACTCACGGGAGGGATTCAACTAATGAAAAACTGTTTTTT. This rearrangement joins TRBV13 to TRBJ1-4, with D hard to call. This CDR3 is 18 amino acids long. V lost 5 bases, J lost 0 bases, and 19 bases lay in between. Germline-derived CDR1 and CDR2 are PRHDT and FYEKMQ (reference sequence).

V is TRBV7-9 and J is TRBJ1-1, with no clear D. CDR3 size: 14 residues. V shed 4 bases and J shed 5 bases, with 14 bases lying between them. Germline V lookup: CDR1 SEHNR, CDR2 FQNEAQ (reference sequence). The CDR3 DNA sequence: TGTGCCAGCAGCTCCCGGTTTGGTGAGACTGAAGCTTTCTTT. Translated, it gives CASSSRFGETEAFF.